A single sample gave rise to the 25 T cell receptor beta chains below, sequenced in a study of blood T cell repertoires in COVID-19. Using immunoSEQ multiplex PCR, the repertoire was profiled, and TCRdb retains in-frame clones only, with some absent. Counted here are approximately 120,000 clones, 70% to 90% occurring once; the ten biggest clones make up roughly 18%. Specimen: peripheral blood. Receptors originate from an older woman with acute or convalescent COVID-19.

The chain combines TRBV18 with TRBJ2-2; 7 bases agree with TRBD1. This CDR3 contains 15 residues. CDR1 and CDR2 from the germline V gene are KGHSH and LQKENI. V dropped 3 bases and J dropped 0; count of bases not matched to a gene: 1. The CDR3 region has the DNA TGTGCCAGCTCACCGGGACAGTCGAACACCGGGGAGCTGTTTTTT. Translation gives CASSPGQSNTGELFF.

This clone was recorded once. The gene calls are TRBV6-5 and TRBJ1-4; D possibly corresponds to TRBD1 (6 bases). There are 13 residues in the CDR3. Germline CDR1 MNHEY, CDR2 SVGAGI. Trimming took 5 bases from V and 8 from J, leaving 12 bases between them. Written as DNA, the CDR3 is TGTGCCAGCAGTCTGAACACAGGGGAAAAACTGTTTTTT. Translation gives CASSLNTGEKLFF.

In its sample, this clone was seen many times. The CDR3 sequence is CASRSTGAGNTIYF. CDR3 nucleotide sequence: TGTGCCAGCAGATCGACAGGTGCTGGAAACACCATATATTTT. This chain joins TRBV28 and TRBJ1-3; tentatively, D is TRBD1 (6 bases). The V and J ends lost 6 bases and 2 bases respectively, with 11 bases between them. Germline V CDR1 and CDR2: MDHEN, SYDVKM. This CDR3 region has 14 residues.

This clone was observed once. CDR3 DNA: TGCAGCGCACAGGAAAATAGCAATCAGCCCCAGCATTTT. This codes for CSAQENSNQPQHF. The chain uses TRBV29-1 and TRBJ1-5; the D gene is possibly TRBD1 (5 bases). This CDR3 spans 13 amino acids. Germline values: CDR1 SQVTM, CDR2 ANQGSEA. Trimming stripped 7 bases from V and 0 bases from J, with 10 bases between.

CDR3 coding DNA: TGTGCCAGCAGCCCACTGGGGCGCTCTGACTATGGCTACACCTTC. It specifies CASSPLGRSDYGYTF. The V and J genes are TRBV5-5 and TRBJ1-2; TRBD1 is a possible D gene (5 bases). CDR1 and CDR2 (germline): SGHKS, YYEKEE (reference sequence). V gave up 4 bases and J gave up 3 bases, with 16 bases separating them. This CDR3 contains 15 residues.

V gene TRBV24-1 combines with J gene TRBJ2-7; tentative D call: TRBD2 (7 bases). Germline V lookup: CDR1 KGHDR, CDR2 SFDVKD. The CDR3 totals 14 residues. V was clipped by 5 bases and J by 1 base, with 11 bases between them. CDR3 loop: CATSVGGASYEQYF. DNA of the CDR3: TGTGCCACCAGTGTTGGGGGGGCGTCCTACGAGCAGTACTTC.

This clone was counted once. The V and J genes are TRBV5-1 and TRBJ2-7, with D possibly matching TRBD1 (5 bases). Trimming took off 6 bases at V and 1 base at J, with 17 bases between the two ends. This CDR3 is 15 amino acids long. CDR1 is SGHRS and CDR2 is YFSETQ in the germline V gene. The CDR3 sequence is CASTNAPTASYEQYF. As DNA, the CDR3 is TGCGCCAGCACTAATGCCCCGACAGCTTCCTACGAGCAGTACTTC.

This chain uses TRBV3-1 (or the pseudogene TRBV3-2) with TRBJ2-5; D is undetermined. The CDR3 totals 14 residues. Trimming stripped 4 bases from V and 1 base from J, with 10 bases between. Germline V gene lookup returns CDR1 LGHDT and CDR2 YNNKEL (reference sequence). The CDR3 DNA follows: TGTGCCAGCAGCCTTGCCACAGTCCAAGAGACCCAGTACTTC. It encodes CASSLATVQETQYF.

This rearrangement joins TRBV5-8 to TRBJ1-4; perhaps TRBD1 as D (5 bases). CDR1 is SGHTS, CDR2 YDEGEE, per germline. The length of the CDR3 is 16 residues. V lost 0 bases and J lost 0, with 9 bases in between. Here the CDR3 DNA reads TGTGCCAGCAGCTTGGGTGACAGTACAACTAATGAAAAACTGTTTTTT. Protein product: CASSLGDSTTNEKLFF.

V and J are TRBV19 and TRBJ2-7, with D uncertain. The CDR3 extends over 13 amino acids. Germline lookup yields CDR1 LNHDA and CDR2 SQIVND (reference sequence). The V end lost 4 bases, the J end lost 1 base, and 8 bases lay between the germline ends. The CDR3 here is CASSNDTSYEQYF. The CDR3 DNA sequence: TGTGCCAGTAGTAACGACACTTCCTACGAGCAGTACTTC.

V is TRBV2 and J is TRBJ1-3, with TRBD1 as a possible D gene (5 bases). The CDR3 consists of 15 residues. Trimming cost V 6 bases and J 0 bases, with 12 bases left between them. Germline V lookup: CDR1 SNHLY, CDR2 FYNNEI. The CDR3 coding sequence is TGTGCCAGCAGCCTCCCGACAGTCTCTGGAAACACCATATATTTT. This codes for CASSLPTVSGNTIYF.

The V and J genes are TRBV7-9 and TRBJ1-5, with D unresolved. CDR3 length: 12 residues. Germline V gives CDR1 SEHNR, CDR2 FQNEAQ (reference sequence). The V gene lost 3 bases and the J gene lost 5 bases, with 5 bases spanning the gap. The CDR3 nucleotides read TGTGCCAGCAGCTTCGGGGATCAGCCCCAGCATTTT. It is translated as CASSFGDQPQHF.

The chain links TRBV10-3 to TRBJ2-1; 11 bases align to TRBD2. The germline gives CDR1 ENHRY, CDR2 SYGVKD. V lost 2 bases to trimming and J lost 8 bases; unmatched junction nucleotides: 20. The CDR3 runs 20 residues. The CDR3 sequence: CAISETPGLAGGGSWDEQFF. The CDR3 DNA follows: TGTGCCATCAGTGAGACCCCGGGGCTAGCGGGAGGAGGGTCGTGGGATGAGCAGTTCTTC.

The chain employs TRBV19 and TRBJ1-1, with D tentatively TRBD1 (5 bases). Deletions cut 8 bases from V and 7 bases from J, with 8 bases between. CDR1 is LNHDA, CDR2 SQIVND, per germline (reference sequence). The CDR3 has 10 amino acids. The DNA for the CDR3 is TGTGCCAGTTATCAGGGTGAAGCTTTCTTT. This codes for CASYQGEAFF.

The DNA for the CDR3 is TGTGCCAGCAGCTTGGGCGGGGGCTATGGCTACACCTTC. As protein: CASSLGGGYGYTF. The V and J genes are TRBV5-6 and TRBJ1-2; weak D call: TRBD1 (5 bases). The CDR3 spans 13 residues. V lost 0 bases and J lost 4, with 7 bases in between. Germline V gene lookup returns CDR1 SGHDT and CDR2 YYEEEE.

The V call is TRBV27, the J call TRBJ2-7, with D possibly being TRBD1 (6 bases). This CDR3 has 12 residues. The ends were cut back, 2 bases at V and 6 bases at J, with 8 bases in the middle. Germline CDR1 MNHEY, CDR2 SMNVEV (reference sequence). DNA of the CDR3: TGTGCCAGCAGTTTACGAGGGGGCGAGCAGTACTTC. Protein: CASSLRGGEQYF.

The table lists this clone with a few counts. The chain links TRBV9 to TRBJ2-5; D gene uncertain. The germline CDR1 and CDR2 sequences are SGDLS and YYNGEE. Trimming took off 4 bases at V and 1 base at J, with 5 bases between the two ends. The CDR3 sequence is 12 residues long. The CDR3 sequence is CASSSLQETQYF. CDR3 sequence (DNA): TGTGCCAGCAGCTCCCTCCAAGAGACCCAGTACTTC.

This chain links TRBV7-2 with TRBJ1-2; no clear D. Germline loops: CDR1 SGHTA, CDR2 FQGNSA. The CDR3 contains 17 residues. V shed 0 bases and J shed 0 bases, with 14 bases lying between them. In DNA, the CDR3 is TGTGCCAGCAGCTTAGCAGGATCTGGTCGGGCTAACTATGGCTACACCTTC. Protein sequence: CASSLAGSGRANYGYTF.

The chain uses TRBV9 and TRBJ2-1; D possibly corresponds to TRBD1 (6 bases). This CDR3 has 15 amino acids. The germline V gene has CDR1 SGDLS and CDR2 YYNGEE. The V end was cut by 3 bases, the J end by 1 base, with 11 bases between. The chain's CDR3 is CASSALGTSYNEQFF. DNA of the CDR3: TGTGCCAGCAGCGCCCTCGGGACATCCTACAATGAGCAGTTCTTC.

This chain connects TRBV7-8 to TRBJ2-1, with 7 nucleotides matching TRBD2. Per the germline V gene, CDR1 is SGHVS and CDR2 is FQNEAQ. After removal of 7 bases from V and 10 bases from J, the junction contained 19 bases not matched to a gene. The CDR3 runs to 16 residues. This CDR3 reads CASIGPRRTSTLEQFF. The CDR3 nucleotides read TGTGCCAGCATAGGGCCTAGGAGGACTAGTACGTTAGAGCAGTTCTTC.

This chain connects TRBV28 to TRBJ1-2; D call uncertain. Trimming removed 3 bases from V and 8 bases from J, with 16 bases in between. CDR3 size: 14 residues. Germline lookup yields CDR1 MDHEN and CDR2 SYDVKM. The CDR3 loop is CASSLIEGMGGYTF. Written as DNA, the CDR3 is TGTGCCAGCAGTTTGATCGAGGGAATGGGCGGCTACACCTTC.

The chain employs TRBV5-1 and TRBJ2-1; tentative D call: TRBD2 (6 bases). Trimming left V 1 base short and J 5 bases short, with 10 bases between. The CDR3 totals 14 residues. Germline V gene data show CDR1 as SGHRS and CDR2 as YFSETQ. CDR3 sequence (DNA): TGCGCCAGCAGCTTGAAGGGAGGAGACAATGAGCAGTTCTTC. It is translated as CASSLKGGDNEQFF.

The chain links TRBV3-1 (or the pseudogene TRBV3-2) to TRBJ2-2; 10 bases line up with TRBD2. The trim removed 1 base at V and 1 base at J, leaving 9 bases unmatched. CDR3 length equals 19 residues. The V gene's germline CDR1 is LGHDT and CDR2 YNNKEL (reference sequence). Here the CDR3 reads CASSQVINSGGRNTGELFF. Here the CDR3 DNA reads TGTGCCAGCAGCCAAGTTATAAATAGCGGGGGGCGGAACACCGGGGAGCTGTTTTTT.

The chain joins TRBV28 to TRBJ2-6, with D tentatively TRBD1 (6 bases). Per germline, CDR1 MDHEN and CDR2 SYDVKM. There are 16 residues in the CDR3. Trimming took off 1 base at V and 4 bases at J, with 11 bases between the two ends. The CDR3 sequence is CASSLFTGTGANVLTF. DNA for the CDR3: TGTGCCAGCAGTTTATTTACAGGGACAGGGGCCAACGTCCTGACTTTC.

The CDR3 nucleotides read TGTGCCAGCAGTTTAGCAGGGGGAATCGAAGCTTTCTTT. Its translation: CASSLAGGIEAFF. This chain links TRBV12-3 or TRBV12-4 with TRBJ1-1; possible D gene TRBD1, 6 bases. The CDR3 is 13 residues long. Trimming stripped 0 bases from V and 8 bases from J, with 10 bases between.